What follows are 2 T cell receptor beta chains derived from one specimen sequenced in a study of blood T cells in healthy people across ages (dated by TCRdb to about 2015). The library was built by means of 5' RACE. The sample was run on an Illumina HiSeq 2500. The second PCR ran for roughly 7 to 11 cycles and used a J-beta primer mix along with a sample-barcoded 5' primer. The public reads were reprocessed in TCRdb via fastp at Q25 and MiXCR, keeping in-frame beta chains. Every CDR3 protein is listed once, alongside the most common genes and DNA of its rows. This sample lists more than 700,000 distinct CDR3 sequences; 46% were detected once. The top ten clonotypes cover about a sixth of the sample. Specimen: blood. All receptors come from a man older than 75 in good health.

This clonotype was seen more than once but under ten times. CDR3 bases: TGTGCCAGCAGCTCCCGGGACAGGGGGCCGGAGACCCAGTACTTC. Its protein product is CASSSRDRGPETQYF. The rearrangement links TRBV3-1 to TRBJ2-5, with 12 positions matching TRBD1. CDR1 is LGHDT, CDR2 YNNKEL, per germline (reference sequence). There are 15 residues in the CDR3. V was pared by 5 bases and J by 5 bases, with 6 bases of the junction left unmatched.

The rearrangement links TRBV4-1 to TRBJ2-1; 9 bases map to TRBD2. The CDR3 runs to 15 residues. V was clipped by 1 base and J by 4 bases; unmatched bases: 2. Germline CDR1 and CDR2: MGHRA and YSYEKL. CDR3 region: CASSQVAGDYNEQFF. The DNA of the CDR3 is TGCGCCAGCAGCCAAGTAGCGGGAGATTACAATGAGCAGTTCTTC.